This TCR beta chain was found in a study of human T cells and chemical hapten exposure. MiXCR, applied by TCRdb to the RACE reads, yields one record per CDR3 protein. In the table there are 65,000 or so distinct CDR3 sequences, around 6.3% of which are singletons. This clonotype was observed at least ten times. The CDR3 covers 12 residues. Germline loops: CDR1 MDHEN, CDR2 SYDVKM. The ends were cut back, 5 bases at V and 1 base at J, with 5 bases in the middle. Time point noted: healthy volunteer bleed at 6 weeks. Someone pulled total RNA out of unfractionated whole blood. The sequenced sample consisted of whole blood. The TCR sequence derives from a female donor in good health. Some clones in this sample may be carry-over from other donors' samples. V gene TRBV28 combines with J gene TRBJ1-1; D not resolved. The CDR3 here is CASSNANTEAFF. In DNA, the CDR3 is TGTGCCAGCAGTAATGCGAACACTGAAGCTTTCTTT.